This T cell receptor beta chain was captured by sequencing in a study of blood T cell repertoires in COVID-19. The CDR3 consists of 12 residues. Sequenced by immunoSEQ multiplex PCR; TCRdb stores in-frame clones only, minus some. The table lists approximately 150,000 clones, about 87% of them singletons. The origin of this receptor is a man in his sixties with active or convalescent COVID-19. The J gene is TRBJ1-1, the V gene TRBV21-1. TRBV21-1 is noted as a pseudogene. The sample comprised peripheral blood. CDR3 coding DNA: TGTGCCAGCAGCAAGCGGGTGACTGAAGCTTTCTTT. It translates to CASSKRVTEAFF.